A selection of T cell receptor beta chains follows, all from one sample in a study of blood T cell repertoires in COVID-19. Generated by immunoSEQ multiplex PCR, the TCRdb table keeps only in-frame clones and is missing some. This table has around 86,000 clones, around 87% appearing once. What was sequenced was peripheral blood. These receptors were obtained from a woman of 80 years or more with acute or convalescent COVID-19. Each CDR3 is given with its conserved first and last residue. The D gene is left open where the match is weak. The listing skips clone size in some rows; elsewhere it reads once, few, many or a size class.

D gene	V gene	clone size	J gene	CDR3 protein	CDR3 DNA
-	TRBV25-1	-	TRBJ2-7	CASRSSGPPLNEQYF	TGTGCCAGCAGGAGTTCAGGGCCGCCCTTAAACGAGCAGTACTTC
TRBD1	TRBV6-5	once	TRBJ1-2	CASSPDRGGGYTF	TGTGCCAGCAGTCCGGACAGGGGCGGTGGCTACACCTTC
TRBD1	TRBV13	-	TRBJ2-2	CASPGQGARGGTGELFF	TGTGCCAGCCCGGGACAGGGGGCTCGGGGCGGCACCGGGGAGCTGTTTTTT
-	TRBV3-1/TRBV3-2	-	TRBJ2-3	CASSRRGTDTQYF	TGTGCCAGCAGCAGACGGGGGACAGATACGCAGTATTTT
TRBD1	TRBV5-7	-	TRBJ1-5	CASTSCQDRKFRNQPQHF	TGTGCCAGCACCTCCTGTCAGGACAGGAAGTTTAGGAATCAGCCCCAGCATTTT
-	TRBV18	-	TRBJ1-5	CASSPHTEQPQHF	TGTGCCAGCTCACCACATACAGAGCAGCCCCAGCATTTT
-	TRBV6-5	-	TRBJ2-7	CASRLGSEQYF	TGTGCCAGCAGACTAGGAAGCGAGCAGTACTTC
-	TRBV6-5	-	TRBJ1-1	CASRPLGDKHTEAFF	TGTGCCAGCAGACCATTGGGGGACAAACACACTGAAGCTTTCTTT
TRBD2	TRBV7-3	-	TRBJ2-3	CASSLRASGASTDTQYF	TGTGCCAGCAGCTTAAGGGCTAGCGGGGCGAGCACAGATACGCAGTATTTT
-	TRBV11-2	-	TRBJ2-7	CASSLNARFYEQYF	TGTGCCAGCAGCTTAAATGCTAGGTTTTACGAGCAGTACTTC
TRBD1	TRBV18	-	TRBJ2-7	CASSPPRQGAYEQYF	TGTGCCAGCTCGCCTCCTAGACAGGGGGCCTACGAGCAGTACTTC
TRBD1	TRBV19	-	TRBJ2-4	CASSRIQGDQNIQYF	TGTGCCAGTAGTCGAATACAGGGGGACCAAAACATTCAGTACTTC
TRBD2	TRBV7-2	-	TRBJ2-5	CASSFLGRGAETQYF	TGTGCCAGCAGCTTTTTGGGGCGGGGGGCAGAGACCCAGTACTTC
-	TRBV12-3/TRBV12-4	-	TRBJ1-2	CASSLWQIDGYTF	TGTGCCAGCAGTTTATGGCAGATTGATGGCTACACCTTC
-	TRBV5-1	-	TRBJ2-2	CASSLVTRAGELFF	TGCGCCAGCAGCTTGGTGACTAGGGCCGGGGAGCTGTTTTTT
-	TRBV28	-	TRBJ1-1	CASSILTLNTEAFF	TGTGCCAGCAGTATCTTGACATTGAACACTGAAGCTTTCTTT
TRBD1	TRBV5-1	-	TRBJ2-4	CASSYGTGGSGKNIQYF	TGCGCCAGCAGCTACGGGACAGGGGGCTCTGGCAAAAACATTCAGTACTTC
-	TRBV7-8	-	TRBJ1-1	CASSLRGTEAFF	TGTGCCAGCAGCCTAAGGGGCACTGAAGCTTTCTTT
-	TRBV5-1	-	TRBJ1-3	CASSLGQGGGNTIYF	TGCGCCAGCAGCTTGGGGCAGGGTGGTGGAAACACCATATATTTT
-	TRBV18	-	TRBJ1-1	CASSPSGDTEAFF	TGTGCCAGCTCACCTTCGGGGGACACTGAAGCTTTCTTT
TRBD1	TRBV7-9	-	TRBJ1-2	CASSAQVGQGDYGYTF	TGTGCCAGCAGCGCCCAAGTGGGACAGGGAGACTATGGCTACACCTTC
-	TRBV5-1	-	TRBJ1-1	CASMGLSNTEAFF	TGCGCCAGCATGGGCCTCTCGAACACTGAAGCTTTCTTT
-	TRBV30	-	TRBJ2-1	CAWSAYDNLRQFF	TGTGCCTGGAGTGCCTACGACAATTTAAGGCAATTCTTC
-	TRBV9	-	TRBJ2-1	CASERGDSYNEQFF	TGTGCCAGCGAGCGCGGAGACTCCTACAATGAGCAGTTCTTC
-	TRBV5-1	once	TRBJ2-7	CASSLDSQGGYEQYF	TGCGCCAGCAGCTTGGATTCTCAAGGGGGCTACGAGCAGTACTTC
TRBD2	TRBV2	-	TRBJ2-3	CASLDSGTFTDTQYF	TGTGCCAGCTTAGATAGCGGGACTTTCACAGATACGCAGTATTTT
-	TRBV7-9	many	TRBJ1-2	CASSLGENGYTF	TGTGCCAGCAGCTTAGGAGAGAATGGCTACACCTTC
-	TRBV6-6	-	TRBJ1-5	CASSYEGDQPQHF	TGTGCCAGCAGTTACGAGGGGGATCAGCCCCAGCATTTT
TRBD1	TRBV9	-	TRBJ1-6	CASSARGQGNSPLHF	TGTGCCAGCAGCGCCAGGGGACAGGGGAATTCACCCCTCCACTTT
TRBD1	TRBV5-5	once	TRBJ1-4	CASSLSPGQGGEKLFF	TGTGCCAGCAGCCTGAGTCCGGGACAGGGTGGTGAAAAACTGTTTTTT
-	TRBV6-5	-	TRBJ2-1	CASVGEDEQFF	TGTGCCAGCGTAGGGGAGGATGAGCAGTTCTTC
-	TRBV5-1	-	TRBJ1-1	CASSLDGDTEAFF	TGCGCCAGCAGCTTGGACGGGGACACTGAAGCTTTCTTT
-	TRBV7-2	-	TRBJ2-1	CASSLAITGGEQFF	TGTGCCAGCAGCTTAGCTATTACGGGTGGTGAGCAGTTCTTC
-	TRBV6-2/TRBV6-3	-	TRBJ2-3	CASSYGGGAGLADTQYF	TGTGCCAGCAGTTACGGTGGGGGGGCCGGGTTAGCAGATACGCAGTATTTT
TRBD2	TRBV3-1/TRBV3-2	few	TRBJ2-5	CASSQDSGGGETQYF	TGTGCCAGCAGCCAAGATAGCGGGGGAGGGGAGACCCAGTACTTC
-	TRBV5-1	few	TRBJ1-3	CASSFGSSSGNTIYF	TGCGCCAGCAGCTTCGGGTCGAGCTCTGGAAACACCATATATTTT
-	TRBV5-6	-	TRBJ2-7	CASTPWGNRVPYEQYF	TGTGCCAGCACCCCTTGGGGTAACAGGGTACCCTACGAGCAGTACTTC
TRBD2	TRBV5-1	-	TRBJ2-5	CASTTSGGMETQYF	TGCGCCAGCACTACTAGCGGGGGGATGGAGACCCAGTACTTC
-	TRBV11-3	-	TRBJ2-1	CASSLTHSYNEQFF	TGTGCCAGCAGCTTGACACACTCCTACAATGAGCAGTTCTTC
TRBD2	TRBV5-4	-	TRBJ2-5	CASSTGTSGGVGTQYF	TGTGCCAGCAGCACCGGGACTAGCGGGGGGGTCGGGACCCAGTACTTC
TRBD1	TRBV7-2	-	TRBJ1-2	CASSLNRGVGYGYTF	TGTGCCAGCAGCTTAAACAGGGGGGTAGGCTATGGCTACACCTTC
TRBD1	TRBV6-1	-	TRBJ1-5	CASREDRGLSNQPQHF	TGTGCCAGCAGAGAAGACAGGGGATTGAGCAATCAGCCCCAGCATTTT
-	TRBV5-1	-	TRBJ1-2	CASSPAGGNYGYTF	TGCGCCAGCAGCCCGGCGGGGGGCAACTATGGCTACACCTTC
TRBD1	TRBV7-2	-	TRBJ1-2	CASSLGGTGGYLYGYTF	TGTGCCAGCAGCTTAGGTGGGACAGGGGGCTACCTCTATGGCTACACCTTC
TRBD1	TRBV7-9	-	TRBJ1-2	CASSLGTGAYGYTF	TGTGCCAGCAGCTTAGGGACAGGGGCCTATGGCTACACCTTC
-	TRBV19	once	TRBJ1-5	CASSIRGGYSNQPQHF	TGTGCCAGTAGTATCAGGGGTGGGTATAGCAATCAGCCCCAGCATTTT
TRBD1	TRBV7-8	-	TRBJ1-2	CASSATTGTGYTF	TGTGCCAGCAGCGCAACGACAGGGACTGGCTACACCTTC
TRBD2	TRBV6-1	-	TRBJ2-3	CASSEPRLAGATDTQYF	TGTGCCAGCAGTGAACCGAGACTAGCGGGAGCCACAGATACGCAGTATTTT
-	TRBV6-5	-	TRBJ1-3	CASSQAVPGNTIYF	TGTGCCAGCAGCCAAGCGGTTCCTGGAAACACCATATATTTT
-	TRBV6-1	-	TRBJ2-1	CASSDQGNEQFF	TGTGCCAGCAGTGATCAGGGAAATGAGCAGTTCTTC
-	TRBV9	-	TRBJ1-3	CASSFRIGNTIYF	TGTGCCAGCAGCTTCAGAATTGGAAACACCATATATTTT
-	TRBV14	-	TRBJ1-2	CASSQNLLGYGYTF	TGTGCCAGCAGCCAAAATCTCCTAGGCTATGGCTACACCTTC
TRBD1	TRBV9	few	TRBJ1-2	CASSKIDRASGYTF	TGTGCCAGCAGCAAAATCGACAGGGCCAGCGGCTACACCTTC
-	TRBV9	once	TRBJ2-3	CASSTTDGRRGDTQYF	TGTGCCAGCAGCACAACGGACGGTAGGCGGGGAGATACGCAGTATTTT
-	TRBV6-5	-	TRBJ1-1	CASSRGRENTEAFF	TGTGCCAGCAGCAGAGGCAGGGAAAACACTGAAGCTTTCTTT
TRBD1	TRBV6-5	-	TRBJ1-1	CASSKGALTEAFF	TGTGCCAGCAGTAAGGGGGCCCTCACTGAAGCTTTCTTT
TRBD2	TRBV3-1/TRBV3-2	few	TRBJ2-5	CASSQGPGAASGGDLQETQYF	TGTGCCAGCAGCCAAGGGCCGGGCGCGGCTAGCGGGGGGGATTTACAAGAGACCCAGTACTTC